A single sample is the source of the 25 T cell receptor beta chains below, sequenced in a study of T cells after yellow fever vaccination. TCRdb redid the calling of the 5' RACE reads with MiXCR, one entry per CDR3 protein. The sample has about 340,000 distinct CDR3 sequences, around 13% seen once. Material: CD4+ T cells sorted from PBMCs, obtained 15 days after the yellow fever booster vaccination. These receptors were collected from a man between 18 and 29 years old who received the YFV17D yellow fever vaccine.

This clonotype was observed at least ten times. The J gene is TRBJ2-7, the V gene TRBV7-2, with D maybe TRBD2 (6 bases). This CDR3 spans 13 amino acids. Germline CDR1 SGHTA, CDR2 FQGNSA. V was pared by 5 bases and J by 5 bases, with 13 bases between. DNA of the CDR3: TGTGCCAGCAGCCCGCGGCGGGGCCACGAGCAGTACTTC. It specifies CASSPRRGHEQYF.

The rearrangement links TRBV4-2 to TRBJ2-1, with TRBD1 matching 7 bases. Germline V lookup: CDR1 LGHNA, CDR2 YNFKEQ. The CDR3 is made up of 14 amino acids. The V gene end was trimmed by 2 bases and the J gene end by 7 bases; junction bases not matched to a gene: 5. CDR3 DNA: TGTGCCAGCAGCCAACTGGGACAGCTGAATGAGCAGTTCTTC. Translating gives CASSQLGQLNEQFF.

The V and J genes are TRBV30 and TRBJ2-5, with no clear D. Germline V gene lookup returns CDR1 GTSNPN and CDR2 SVGIG (reference sequence). The V end lost 2 bases, the J end lost 5 bases, and 6 bases lay between the germline ends. The CDR3 runs 11 residues. In nucleotides, the CDR3 is TGTGCCTGGAGTCAAAGGGAGACCCAGTACTTC. It yields the protein CAWSQRETQYF.

This clonotype was recorded a few times. This rearrangement joins TRBV2 to TRBJ1-2; maybe TRBD1 (5 bases). V was clipped by 2 bases and J by 7 bases, with 14 bases between them. The CDR3 is made up of 14 amino acids. Germline assignment: CDR1 SNHLY and CDR2 FYNNEI. The CDR3 DNA reads TGTGCCAGCAGTGAATCGGCGGGGCGGGGTGGCTACACCTTC. This sequence encodes CASSESAGRGGYTF.

This clonotype was observed a handful of times. The gene calls are TRBV2 and TRBJ2-5; the D gene is possibly TRBD1 (6 bases). The V end lost 6 bases, the J end lost 5 bases, and 22 bases lay between the germline ends. CDR1 SNHLY and CDR2 FYNNEI come from the germline V gene. This CDR3 has 16 amino acids. The CDR3 DNA follows: TGTGCCAGCAGCCTCAACCGACAGGCGGGCAGGGAGACCCAGTACTTC. Protein sequence: CASSLNRQAGRETQYF. Full variable domain (rest looked up from reference TRBV2 and TRBJ2-5): EPEVTQTPSHQVTQMGQEVILRCVPISNHLYFYWYRQILGQKVEFLVSFYNNEISEKSEIFDDQFSVERPDGSNFTLKIRSTKLEDSAMYFCASSLNRQAGRETQYFGPGTRLLVL.

This clonotype was counted ten times or more. The chain is built from TRBV9 and TRBJ2-5, with 9 bases lining up with TRBD2. The germline V gene encodes CDR1 SGDLS and CDR2 YYNGEE. J was trimmed by 4 bases and V by 4 bases; bases with no gene match: 17. This CDR3 is built from 18 residues. The DNA of the CDR3 is TGTGCCAGCAGCCTCTCGGCGGGGGTAGCGGGGGTCCTAGAGACCCAGTACTTC. This sequence encodes CASSLSAGVAGVLETQYF. The variable domain in full, with the rest retrieved from reference TRBV9 and TRBJ2-5, is DSGVTQTPKHLITATGQRVTLRCSPRSGDLSVYWYQQSLDQGLQFLIQYYNGEERAKGNILERFSAQQFPDLHSELNLSSLELGDSALYFCASSLSAGVAGVLETQYFGPGTRLLVL.

This chain joins TRBV5-1 and TRBJ2-5; 11 positions match TRBD2. CDR3 length equals 15 residues. The V gene end was trimmed by 2 bases and the J gene end by 4 bases; junction bases not matched to a gene: 4. Germline lookup yields CDR1 SGHRS and CDR2 YFSETQ. The CDR3, as DNA: TGCGCCAGCAGCTTTCCTAGCGGGGGGCGAGAGACCCAGTACTTC. As protein: CASSFPSGGRETQYF.

J is TRBJ1-2 and V is TRBV2, with D perhaps matching TRBD1 (5 bases). This CDR3 contains 15 residues. V was shortened by 5 bases and J by 8 bases, with 21 bases between the two germline ends. Germline-derived CDR1 and CDR2 are SNHLY and FYNNEI. CDR3 sequence reads: CASSLTLRAVDGYTF. In DNA form, the CDR3 reads TGTGCCAGCAGTCTTACCCTCAGGGCGGTCGACGGCTACACCTTC.

The rearrangement links TRBV30 to TRBJ2-3; possible D gene TRBD2, 7 bases. Germline V gene sequence: CDR1 GTSNPN, CDR2 SVGIG (reference sequence). The length of the CDR3 is 13 residues. Trimming left V 4 bases short and J 8 bases short, with 16 bases between. The CDR3 loop is CAWTRGGATTQYF. The CDR3 nucleotides are TGTGCCTGGACCCGAGGGGGGGCTACTACGCAGTATTTT.

The rearrangement joins TRBV5-6 to TRBJ1-6; weak D call: TRBD1 (5 bases). Germline CDR1 reads SGHDT; CDR2 reads YYEEEE. V was clipped by 4 bases and J by 8 bases, with 16 bases between them. The CDR3 sequence is 15 residues long. The chain's CDR3 is CASSPGFSQDSPLHF. As DNA, the CDR3 is TGTGCCAGCAGCCCAGGGTTTAGTCAGGATTCACCCCTCCACTTT.

J is TRBJ1-1 and V is TRBV7-2, with 9 bases aligning to TRBD1. This CDR3 region has 13 residues. The ends lost 5 bases at V and 8 bases at J; junction bases unmatched: 6. The germline CDR1 and CDR2 sequences are SGHTA and FQGNSA. CDR3 residues: CASSVQGAQEAFF. The CDR3 DNA reads TGTGCCAGCAGCGTACAGGGGGCTCAGGAAGCTTTCTTT.

This clonotype was observed once. The genes are TRBV5-6 and TRBJ2-3; the match to TRBD2 covers 9 bases. Losses at the gene ends were 3 bases for V and 2 bases for J; bases not matched to a gene: 13. CDR1 and CDR2 (germline): SGHDT, YYEEEE. The CDR3 loop spans 18 amino acids. CDR3: CASSSGGGAGGLTDTQYF. The CDR3 nucleotides are TGTGCCAGCAGCTCGGGGGGGGGGGCGGGGGGGCTCACAGATACGCAGTATTTT. The full variable domain, in which reference TRBV5-6 and TRBJ2-3 provide the parts outside the CDR3, is DAGVTQSPTHLIKTRGQQVTLRCSPKSGHDTVSWYQQALGQGPQFIFQYYEEEERQRGNFPDRFSGHQFPNYSSELNVNALLLGDSALYLCASSSGGGAGGLTDTQYFGPGTRLTVL.

The chain carries TRBV20-1 and TRBJ2-3; 8 bases match TRBD2. CDR1 and CDR2 from the germline V gene are DFQATT and SNEGSKA (reference sequence). Germline trimming cut 6 bases from V and 5 bases from J; bases unmatched to any gene: 13. This CDR3 region has 15 residues. This CDR3 reads CSARWTSSPGDTQYF. CDR3 DNA: TGCAGTGCGAGATGGACTAGCAGCCCCGGAGATACGCAGTATTTT.

This clonotype has a handful of counts. The chain joins TRBV7-2 to TRBJ2-5, with unresolved D. The CDR3 spans 15 residues. Germline CDR1 SGHTA, CDR2 FQGNSA. Deletions cut 0 bases from V and 0 bases from J, with 8 bases between. In DNA form, the CDR3 reads TGTGCCAGCAGCTTAGCGAACGGGTACCAAGAGACCCAGTACTTC. This translates into CASSLANGYQETQYF.

A few counts support this clonotype. The chain couples TRBV5-1 to TRBJ2-7; either TRBD1 or TRBD2 may fit D (6 bases each). The CDR3 contains 13 residues. Germline V gene sequence: CDR1 SGHRS, CDR2 YFSETQ. V was pared by 5 bases and J by 5 bases, with 14 bases between. For the CDR3, the DNA is TGCGCCAGCAGGCGGACGGAGGGGGACGAGCAGTACTTC. Residues: CASRRTEGDEQYF.

In nucleotides, the CDR3 is TGTGCCAGCAGCTCGTTGTCTTTCTATGGCTACACCTTC. Translated, it gives CASSSLSFYGYTF. This chain links TRBV5-5 with TRBJ1-2; unclear D gene. Germline V gene sequence: CDR1 SGHKS, CDR2 YYEKEE (reference sequence). The CDR3 consists of 13 residues. Trimming shortened V by 3 bases and J by 4 bases, and 10 bases separated the two germline ends.

This chain connects TRBV4-2 to TRBJ1-6, with TRBD1 identical over 7 bases. J lost 9 bases, V lost 4 bases, and 0 bases had no gene match. This CDR3 has 12 residues. Germline CDR1 LGHNA, CDR2 YNFKEQ. Here the CDR3 reads CASSRTGSPLHF. The DNA for the CDR3 is TGTGCCAGCAGCCGGACAGGTTCACCCCTCCACTTT.

A few counts support this clonotype. The chain is built from TRBV15 and TRBJ1-1; 7 bases are shared with TRBD1. V shed 6 bases, J shed 5 bases, and the junction held 6 bases outside the gene matches. The CDR3 length is 13 residues. The germline CDR1 and CDR2 sequences are LNHNV and YYDKDF (reference sequence). The CDR3 DNA sequence: TGTGCCACCAGGGATACAGGGGCGACTGAAGCTTTCTTT. It translates to CATRDTGATEAFF.

CDR3 sequence reads: CSGRGPTGAASNEQFF. CDR3 DNA sequence: TGCAGCGGGCGAGGGCCTACAGGGGCCGCTTCCAATGAGCAGTTCTTC. The chain carries TRBV29-1 and TRBJ2-1; 7 nucleotides match TRBD1. Unmatched junction bases numbered 18, after V lost 7 bases and J lost 6 bases. Germline CDR1 is SQVTM and CDR2 is ANQGSEA. The CDR3 extends over 16 amino acids.

This clonotype was seen more than once but under ten times. The genes are TRBV6-6 and TRBJ1-5; D call uncertain. Trimming stripped 5 bases from V and 5 bases from J, with 7 bases between. Germline CDR1 reads MNHNY; CDR2 reads SVGAGI (reference sequence). The CDR3 contains 12 residues. The CDR3 region has the DNA TGTGCCAGCAGTGGGCCGTATCAGCCCCAGCATTTT. Translating gives CASSGPYQPQHF.

The chain recombines TRBV5-1 with TRBJ2-3; 9 bases are a match to TRBD2. V lost 1 base, J lost 1 base, and 10 bases stayed unmatched. This CDR3 is 18 amino acids long. Germline V gene lookup returns CDR1 SGHRS and CDR2 YFSETQ. The CDR3 nucleotides read TGCGCCAGCAGCTTGTTCCCAACTGCTAGCGGGGGCACAGATACGCAGTATTTT. Translated: CASSLFPTASGGTDTQYF.

V gene TRBV4-2 combines with J gene TRBJ1-5; TRBD1 agrees at 7 bases. This CDR3 has 14 residues. The V gene end was trimmed by 4 bases and the J gene end by 6 bases; junction bases not matched to a gene: 6. Germline lookup yields CDR1 LGHNA and CDR2 YNFKEQ. CDR3 nucleotide sequence: TGTGCCAGCAGCCTAACAGGGGATGGTCAGCCCCAGCATTTT. Amino acids: CASSLTGDGQPQHF.

The chain combines TRBV5-1 with TRBJ2-3, with 10 positions matching TRBD2. Germline V gives CDR1 SGHRS, CDR2 YFSETQ. The V segment lost 4 bases and the J segment 9 bases; nucleotides outside the gene matches: 14. CDR3 size: 16 residues. The DNA for the CDR3 is TGCGCCAGCAGCCCTCGGGGAGCGGGGGGGCCAGGCACGCAGTATTTT. It codes for CASSPRGAGGPGTQYF.

The CDR3 is CASSQDLPYGYTF. In DNA, the CDR3 is TGCGCCAGCAGCCAAGATCTCCCCTATGGCTACACCTTC. The chain combines TRBV4-3 with TRBJ1-2; D unclear. The CDR3 extends over 13 amino acids. Germline values: CDR1 LGHNA, CDR2 YSLEER. V gave up 0 bases and J gave up 4 bases, with 6 bases separating them.

A few counts support this clonotype. The chain links TRBV7-2 to TRBJ2-2, with D perhaps TRBD1 (5 bases). Trimming took off 2 bases at V and 10 bases at J, with 11 bases between the two ends. CDR1 and CDR2 (germline): SGHTA, FQGNSA. The CDR3 runs 13 residues. CDR3 amino acids: CASSLYWGQELFF. The CDR3 DNA follows: TGTGCCAGCAGCTTATATTGGGGCCAGGAGCTGTTTTTT.